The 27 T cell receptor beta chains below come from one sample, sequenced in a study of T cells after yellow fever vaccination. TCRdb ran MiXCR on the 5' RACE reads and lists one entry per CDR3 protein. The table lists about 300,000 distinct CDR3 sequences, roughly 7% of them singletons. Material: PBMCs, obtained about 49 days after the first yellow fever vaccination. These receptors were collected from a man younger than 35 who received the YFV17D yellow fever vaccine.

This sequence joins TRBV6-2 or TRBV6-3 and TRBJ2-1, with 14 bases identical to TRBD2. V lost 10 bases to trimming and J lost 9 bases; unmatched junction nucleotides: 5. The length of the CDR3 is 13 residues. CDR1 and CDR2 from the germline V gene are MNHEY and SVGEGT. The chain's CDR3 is CAIRLAGGPEQFF. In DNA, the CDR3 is TGTGCCATCCGACTAGCGGGGGGGCCTGAGCAGTTCTTC.

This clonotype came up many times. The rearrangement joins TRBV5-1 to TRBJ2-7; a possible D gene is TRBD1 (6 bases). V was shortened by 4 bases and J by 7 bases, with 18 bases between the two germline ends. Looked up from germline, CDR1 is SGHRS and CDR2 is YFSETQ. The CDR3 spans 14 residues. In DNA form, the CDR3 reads TGCGCCAGCAGCCGACCTACGGACAGCCCTGAGCAGTACTTC. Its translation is CASSRPTDSPEQYF.

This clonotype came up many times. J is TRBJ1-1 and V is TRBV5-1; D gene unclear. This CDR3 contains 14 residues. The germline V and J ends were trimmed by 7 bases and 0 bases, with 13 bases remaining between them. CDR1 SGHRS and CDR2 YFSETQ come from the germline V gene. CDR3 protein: CASGSGEMNTEAFF. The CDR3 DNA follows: TGCGCCAGCGGGTCGGGAGAAATGAACACTGAAGCTTTCTTT.

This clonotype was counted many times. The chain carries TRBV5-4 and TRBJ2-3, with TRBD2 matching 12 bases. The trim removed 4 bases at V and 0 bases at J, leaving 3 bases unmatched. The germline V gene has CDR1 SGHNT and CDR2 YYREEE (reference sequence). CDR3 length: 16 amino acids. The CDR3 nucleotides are TGTGCCAGCAGCCGTGGACTAGCGGGAAGCACAGATACGCAGTATTTT. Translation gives CASSRGLAGSTDTQYF. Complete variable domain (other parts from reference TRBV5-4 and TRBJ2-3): ETGVTQSPTHLIKTRGQQVTLRCSSQSGHNTVSWYQQALGQGPQFIFQYYREEENGRGNFPPRFSGLQFPNYSSELNVNALELDDSALYLCASSRGLAGSTDTQYFGPGTRLTVL.

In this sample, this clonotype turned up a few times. The CDR3 DNA sequence: TGTGCCAGCATCCCGCCGGGACTAGGATCCTACGAGCAGTACGTC. It translates to CASIPPGLGSYEQYV. The V and J genes are TRBV6-1 and TRBJ2-7; 8 nucleotides match TRBD2. The CDR3 runs 15 residues. The J segment lost 1 base and the V segment lost 7 bases, leaving 9 bases of the junction unmatched. Germline values: CDR1 MNHNS, CDR2 SASEGT.

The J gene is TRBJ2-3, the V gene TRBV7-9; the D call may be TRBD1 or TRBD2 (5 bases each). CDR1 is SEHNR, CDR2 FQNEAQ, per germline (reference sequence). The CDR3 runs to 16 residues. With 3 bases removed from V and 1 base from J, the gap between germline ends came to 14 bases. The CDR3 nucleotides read TGTGCCAGCAGCTTCGGGACCGATCTGCGCACAGATACGCAGTATTTT. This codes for CASSFGTDLRTDTQYF.

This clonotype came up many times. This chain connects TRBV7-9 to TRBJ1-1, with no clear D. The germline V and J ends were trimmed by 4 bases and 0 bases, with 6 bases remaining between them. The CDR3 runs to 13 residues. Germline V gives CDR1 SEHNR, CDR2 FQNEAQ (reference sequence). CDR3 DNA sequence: TGTGCCAGCAGCTGGGGAATGAACACTGAAGCTTTCTTT. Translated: CASSWGMNTEAFF.

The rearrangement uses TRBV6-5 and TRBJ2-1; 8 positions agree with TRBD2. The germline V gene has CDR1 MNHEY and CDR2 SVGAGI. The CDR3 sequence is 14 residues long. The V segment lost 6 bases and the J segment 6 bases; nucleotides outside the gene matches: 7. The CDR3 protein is CASRTGGPGNEQFF. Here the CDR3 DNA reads TGTGCCAGCAGAACGGGGGGGCCCGGCAATGAGCAGTTCTTC.

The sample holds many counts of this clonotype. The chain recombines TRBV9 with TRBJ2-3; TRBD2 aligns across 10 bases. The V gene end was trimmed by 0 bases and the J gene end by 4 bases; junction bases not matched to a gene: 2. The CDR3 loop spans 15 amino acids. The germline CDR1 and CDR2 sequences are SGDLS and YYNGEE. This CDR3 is CASSVGGLAADTQYF. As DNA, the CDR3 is TGTGCCAGCAGCGTAGGTGGACTAGCGGCAGATACGCAGTATTTT. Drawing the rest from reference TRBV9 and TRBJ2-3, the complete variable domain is DSGVTQTPKHLITATGQRVTLRCSPRSGDLSVYWYQQSLDQGLQFLIQYYNGEERAKGNILERFSAQQFPDLHSELNLSSLELGDSALYFCASSVGGLAADTQYFGPGTRLTVL.

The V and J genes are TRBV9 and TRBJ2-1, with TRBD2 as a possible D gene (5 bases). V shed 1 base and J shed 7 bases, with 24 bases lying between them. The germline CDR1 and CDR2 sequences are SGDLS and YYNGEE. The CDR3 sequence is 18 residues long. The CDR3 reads CASSVNPRAPSSGNEQFF. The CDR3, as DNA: TGTGCCAGCAGCGTAAATCCTCGGGCCCCTTCAAGCGGTAATGAGCAGTTCTTC.

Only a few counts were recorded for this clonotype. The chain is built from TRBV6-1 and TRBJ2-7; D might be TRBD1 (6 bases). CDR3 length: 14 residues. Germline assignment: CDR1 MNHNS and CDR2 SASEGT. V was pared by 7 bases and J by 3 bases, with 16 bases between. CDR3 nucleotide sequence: TGTGCCAGCAAAATGACTGGGGGCGGCTACGAGCAGTACTTC. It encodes CASKMTGGGYEQYF.

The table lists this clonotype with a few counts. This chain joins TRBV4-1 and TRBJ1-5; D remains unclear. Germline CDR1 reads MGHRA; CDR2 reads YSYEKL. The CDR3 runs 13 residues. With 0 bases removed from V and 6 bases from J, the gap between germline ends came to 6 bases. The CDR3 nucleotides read TGCGCCAGCAGCCAAGATACCCCTCAGCCCCAGCATTTT. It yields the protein CASSQDTPQPQHF.

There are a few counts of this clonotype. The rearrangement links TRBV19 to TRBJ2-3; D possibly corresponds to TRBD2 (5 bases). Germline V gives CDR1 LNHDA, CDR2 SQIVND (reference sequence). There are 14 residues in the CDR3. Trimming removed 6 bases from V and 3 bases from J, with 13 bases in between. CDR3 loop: CASRGRRGTDTQYF. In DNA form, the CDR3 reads TGTGCCAGTAGGGGCCGCCGAGGGACAGATACGCAGTATTTT.

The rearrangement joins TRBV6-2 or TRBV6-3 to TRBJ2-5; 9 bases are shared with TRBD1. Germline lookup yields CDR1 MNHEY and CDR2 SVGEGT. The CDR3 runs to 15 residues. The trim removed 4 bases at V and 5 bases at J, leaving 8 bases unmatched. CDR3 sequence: CASSFRDRVSETQYF. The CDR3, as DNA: TGTGCCAGCAGTTTCCGGGACAGGGTGTCCGAGACCCAGTACTTC.

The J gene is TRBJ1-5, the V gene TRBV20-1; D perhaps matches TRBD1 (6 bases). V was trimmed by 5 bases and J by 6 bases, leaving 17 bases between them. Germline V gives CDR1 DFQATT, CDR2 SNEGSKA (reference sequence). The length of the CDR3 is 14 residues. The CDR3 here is CSAQDSIGLQPQHF. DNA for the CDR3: TGCAGTGCTCAGGACAGCATAGGCCTTCAGCCCCAGCATTTT.

CDR3 protein: CASSHQREAFF. CDR3 nucleotides: TGTGCCAGCAGCCACCAGAGGGAAGCTTTCTTT. V usage is TRBV28 and J usage is TRBJ1-1; D uncertain. This CDR3 is 11 amino acids long. CDR1 and CDR2 from the germline V gene are MDHEN and SYDVKM. The V gene lost 6 bases and the J gene lost 8 bases, with 10 bases spanning the gap.

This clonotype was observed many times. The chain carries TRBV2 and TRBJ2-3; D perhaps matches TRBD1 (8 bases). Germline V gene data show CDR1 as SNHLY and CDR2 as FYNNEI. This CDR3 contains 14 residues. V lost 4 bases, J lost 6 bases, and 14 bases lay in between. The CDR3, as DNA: TGTGCCAGCAGTGTCGGACAGGGAGGGGATACGCAGTATTTT. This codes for CASSVGQGGDTQYF.

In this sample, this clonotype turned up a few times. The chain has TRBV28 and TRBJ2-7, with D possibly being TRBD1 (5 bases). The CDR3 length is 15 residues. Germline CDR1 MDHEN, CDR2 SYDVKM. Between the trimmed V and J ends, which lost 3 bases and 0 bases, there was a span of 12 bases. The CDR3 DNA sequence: TGTGCCAGCAGTTTTGGCAGGGCCTCCTCCTACGAGCAGTACTTC. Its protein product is CASSFGRASSYEQYF.

CDR3 sequence: CASSPSGGASYEQYV. CDR3 DNA sequence: TGTGCCAGCAGCCCCAGCGGGGGGGCCTCCTACGAGCAGTACGTC. The chain links TRBV5-5 to TRBJ2-7, with TRBD2 matching over 10 bases. The CDR3 is made up of 15 amino acids. V lost 4 bases, J lost 0 bases, and 4 bases stayed unmatched. CDR1 is SGHKS, CDR2 YYEKEE, per germline (reference sequence).

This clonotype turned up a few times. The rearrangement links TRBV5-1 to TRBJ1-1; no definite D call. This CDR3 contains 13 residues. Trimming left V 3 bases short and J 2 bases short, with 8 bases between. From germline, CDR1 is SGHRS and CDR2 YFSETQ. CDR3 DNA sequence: TGCGCCAGCAGCTGGACTCATAACACTGAAGCTTTCTTT. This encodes CASSWTHNTEAFF.

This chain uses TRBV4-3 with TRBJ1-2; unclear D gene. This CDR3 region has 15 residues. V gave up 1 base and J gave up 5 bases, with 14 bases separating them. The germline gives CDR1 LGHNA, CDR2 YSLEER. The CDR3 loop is CASSQGILPGYGYTF. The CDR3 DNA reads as TGCGCCAGCAGCCAAGGGATCCTCCCGGGGTATGGCTACACCTTC.

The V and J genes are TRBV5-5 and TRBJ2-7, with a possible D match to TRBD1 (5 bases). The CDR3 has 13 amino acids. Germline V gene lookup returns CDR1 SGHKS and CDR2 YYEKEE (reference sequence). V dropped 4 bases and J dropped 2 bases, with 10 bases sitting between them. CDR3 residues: CASSADRTYEQYF. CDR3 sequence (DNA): TGTGCCAGCAGCGCAGACAGAACCTACGAGCAGTACTTC.

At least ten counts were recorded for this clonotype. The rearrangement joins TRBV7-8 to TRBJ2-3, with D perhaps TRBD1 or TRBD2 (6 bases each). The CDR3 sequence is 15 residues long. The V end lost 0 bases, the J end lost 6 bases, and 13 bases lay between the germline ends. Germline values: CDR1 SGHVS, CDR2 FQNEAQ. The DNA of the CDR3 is TGTGCCAGCAGCTTAGCCAAGGGGGGACGCGATACGCAGTATTTT. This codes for CASSLAKGGRDTQYF.

The CDR3 DNA sequence: TGTGCCAGCAGCTTCTATGGGCTTCGGAACACTGAAGCTTTCTTT. Translation: CASSFYGLRNTEAFF. V gene TRBV7-2 combines with J gene TRBJ1-1; D gene unclear. This CDR3 spans 15 amino acids. V shed 3 bases and J shed 1 base, with 12 bases lying between them. The V gene's germline CDR1 is SGHTA and CDR2 FQGNSA.

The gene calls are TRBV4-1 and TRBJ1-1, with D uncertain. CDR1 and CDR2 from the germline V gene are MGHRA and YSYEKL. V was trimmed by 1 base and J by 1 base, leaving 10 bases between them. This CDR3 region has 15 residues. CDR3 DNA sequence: TGCGCCAGCAGCCAAGTCACTGGCGCGAACACTGAAGCTTTCTTT. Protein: CASSQVTGANTEAFF.

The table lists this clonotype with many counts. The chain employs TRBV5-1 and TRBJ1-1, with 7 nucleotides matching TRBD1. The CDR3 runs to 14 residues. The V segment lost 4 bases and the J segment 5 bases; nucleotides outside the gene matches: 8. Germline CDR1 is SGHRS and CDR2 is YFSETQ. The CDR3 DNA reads TGCGCCAGCAGCCCCCAAGGGGGCTCGACTGAAGCTTTCTTT. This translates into CASSPQGGSTEAFF.

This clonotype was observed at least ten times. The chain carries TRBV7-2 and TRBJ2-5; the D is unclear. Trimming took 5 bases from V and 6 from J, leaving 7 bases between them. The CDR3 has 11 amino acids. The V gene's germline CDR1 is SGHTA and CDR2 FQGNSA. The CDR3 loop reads CASSVGKTQYF. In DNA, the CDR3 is TGTGCCAGCAGCGTAGGAAAGACCCAGTACTTC.